What follows are 27 T cell receptor beta chains derived from one specimen sequenced in a study of PD-1 blockade in classical Hodgkin lymphoma. Regarding time point: cycle 4 day 1 (C4D1), after 6 weeks of nivolumab. Each patient's relapse followed autologous stem cell transplantation, and brentuximab vedotin exposure varied. Magnetic negative selection of thawed PBMCs was the method by which CD4+ T cells were purified. TCRdb keeps only in-frame clones here, not all; method: immunoSEQ multiplex PCR. The data show about 22,000 clones, 70% to 80% seen once. The sample was CD4+ T cells from blood, taken before the fourth cycle of nivolumab. The source is a human donor with classical Hodgkin lymphoma.

The chain is built from TRBV27 and TRBJ2-1; 8 bases align to TRBD2. The CDR3 sequence is 17 residues long. The V and J ends lost 5 bases and 5 bases, in that order; junction bases with no gene match: 14. Germline V gene data show CDR1 as MNHEY and CDR2 as SMNVEV (reference sequence). CDR3 in amino acids: CASSPRSAGGNHNEQFF. The CDR3 DNA is TGTGCCAGCAGTCCACGGAGCGCGGGGGGAAACCACAATGAGCAGTTCTTC.

The rearrangement joins TRBV30 to TRBJ2-2; D is perhaps TRBD1 (6 bases). This CDR3 has 13 amino acids. Germline CDR1 is GTSNPN and CDR2 is SVGIG (reference sequence). V lost 0 bases, J lost 6 bases, and 8 bases lay in between. This CDR3 is CAWSVKGAGELFF. The DNA for the CDR3 is TGTGCCTGGAGTGTAAAGGGGGCCGGGGAGCTGTTTTTT. The full variable domain, its missing parts supplied by reference TRBV30 and TRBJ2-2, is SQTIHQWPATLVQPVGSPLSLECTVEGTSNPNLYWYRQAAGRGLQLLFYSVGIGQISSEVPQNLSASRPQDRQFILSSKKLLLSDSGFYLCAWSVKGAGELFFGEGSRLTVL.

The chain recombines TRBV5-8 with TRBJ1-5, with 10 bases identical to TRBD1. The J segment lost 3 bases and the V segment lost 4 bases, leaving 10 bases of the junction unmatched. The CDR3 is made up of 17 amino acids. Germline CDR1 is SGHTS and CDR2 is YDEGEE. The CDR3 DNA sequence: TGTGCCAGCAGCCAACTAGGACAGGGGGTTGACAATCAGCCCCAGCATTTT. It encodes CASSQLGQGVDNQPQHF.

The rearrangement uses TRBV19 and TRBJ2-4, with TRBD1 identical over 7 bases. With 4 bases clipped from V and 1 base from J, the junction kept 4 bases outside the gene matches. CDR1 LNHDA and CDR2 SQIVND come from the germline V gene (reference sequence). There are 15 residues in the CDR3. CDR3 bases: TGTGCCAGTAGTAGCCTGGACAGGGCCAAAAACATTCAGTACTTC. Its translation is CASSSLDRAKNIQYF.

The V gene is TRBV7-2, the J gene TRBJ2-7, with no clear D. The CDR3 extends over 14 amino acids. The V gene lost 2 bases and the J gene lost 0 bases, with 8 bases spanning the gap. Germline V CDR1 and CDR2: SGHTA, FQGNSA. In DNA, the CDR3 is TGTGCCAGCAGCTTAACATCGGTCTCCTACGAGCAGTACTTC. Translation: CASSLTSVSYEQYF.

V gene TRBV11-2 combines with J gene TRBJ2-3, with D possibly TRBD2 on 5 matching bases. The CDR3 runs 13 residues. Germline CDR1 is SGHAT and CDR2 is FQNNGV. The V end lost 4 bases, the J end lost 1 base, and 6 bases lay between the germline ends. CDR3 loop: CASSSRGTDTQYF. In DNA, the CDR3 is TGTGCCAGCAGCTCGAGGGGCACAGATACGCAGTATTTT.

As regards this clone: Additional DNA sequences in this sample encode the identical CDR3. The chain employs TRBV2 and TRBJ1-2, with D tentatively TRBD1 (5 bases). The CDR3 contains 13 residues. Germline CDR1 reads SNHLY; CDR2 reads FYNNEI. The V and J ends lost 4 bases and 2 bases respectively, with 8 bases between them. CDR3 nucleotides: TGTGCCAGCAGTGGAGGACAAAACTATGGCTACACCTTC. Its protein product is CASSGGQNYGYTF.

The chain recombines TRBV18 with TRBJ1-6, with D maybe TRBD1 (5 bases). CDR3 size: 15 residues. The germline CDR1 and CDR2 sequences are KGHSH and LQKENI. V lost 6 bases, J lost 4 bases, and 13 bases lay in between. The CDR3 coding sequence is TGTGCCAGCTCCAGGGAGGGCTCGTATAATTCACCCCTCCACTTT. Protein sequence: CASSREGSYNSPLHF.

This rearrangement joins TRBV7-9 to TRBJ2-5; 13 bases line up with TRBD2. CDR3 length: 17 residues. Germline V gene sequence: CDR1 SEHNR, CDR2 FQNEAQ (reference sequence). V dropped 5 bases and J dropped 1; count of bases not matched to a gene: 7. The DNA of the CDR3 is TGTGCCAGCAGCGGGACTAGCGGGGCCTCCTTCCAAGAGACCCAGTACTTC. Its protein is CASSGTSGASFQETQYF.

The chain joins TRBV14 to TRBJ2-5, with D possibly being TRBD2 (6 bases). Germline CDR1 is SGHDN and CDR2 is FVKESK. Trimming shortened V by 4 bases and J by 5 bases, and 17 bases separated the two germline ends. This CDR3 is built from 15 residues. The DNA for the CDR3 is TGTGCCAGCAGCCCCTCGGGACTCCGAGGGGAGACCCAGTACTTC. It yields the protein CASSPSGLRGETQYF.

J is TRBJ2-6 and V is TRBV7-2; D possibly corresponds to TRBD1 (5 bases). V lost 5 bases, J lost 10 bases, and 18 bases lay in between. Germline V gives CDR1 SGHTA, CDR2 FQGNSA. The CDR3 sequence is 15 residues long. CDR3 DNA: TGTGCCAGCAGCCGAAGCATGGGGTCAGGGAACGTCCTGACTTTC. Translating gives CASSRSMGSGNVLTF.

This rearrangement joins TRBV11-2 to TRBJ1-6, with a tentative D call TRBD1 (6 bases). This CDR3 is built from 18 residues. Germline V lookup: CDR1 SGHAT, CDR2 FQNNGV. Deletions cut 4 bases from V and 6 bases from J, with 22 bases between. The CDR3 is CASSSGNPLRTVNSPLHF. The CDR3 DNA sequence: TGTGCCAGCAGCTCCGGAAACCCCCTTCGGACAGTTAATTCACCCCTCCACTTT. Full variable domain (rest looked up from reference TRBV11-2 and TRBJ1-6): EAGVAQSPRYKIIEKRQSVAFWCNPISGHATLYWYQQILGQGPKLLIQFQNNGVVDDSQLPKDRFSAERLKGVDSTLKIQPAKLEDSAVYLCASSSGNPLRTVNSPLHFGNGTRLTVT.

The chain joins TRBV5-1 to TRBJ2-6, with D possibly TRBD2 on 6 matching bases. The germline V gene has CDR1 SGHRS and CDR2 YFSETQ. V was cut by 2 bases and J by 3 bases, with 9 bases left in between. The CDR3 is 15 amino acids. The chain's CDR3 is CASSFGGSGANVLTF. The CDR3, as DNA: TGCGCCAGCAGCTTTGGGGGGAGTGGGGCCAACGTCCTGACTTTC.

The chain employs TRBV6-6 and TRBJ2-2; D is undetermined. The CDR3 consists of 15 residues. From germline, CDR1 is MNHNY and CDR2 SVGAGI (reference sequence). Trimming removed 5 bases from V and 4 bases from J, with 14 bases in between. CDR3 sequence: CASSQNAPGTGELFF. The CDR3 DNA reads as TGTGCCAGCAGTCAGAACGCACCGGGCACCGGGGAGCTGTTTTTT.

The gene calls are TRBV7-2 and TRBJ2-5; a weak D match, TRBD2 (6 bases). V lost 6 bases, J lost 3 bases, and 20 bases lay in between. Germline-derived CDR1 and CDR2 are SGHTA and FQGNSA. CDR3 length: 16 amino acids. CDR3 nucleotides: TGTGCCAGCAGTCGAAAGGTCCTAGCGCCGAAAGAGACCCAGTACTTC. Translated: CASSRKVLAPKETQYF. The complete variable domain, with remaining parts taken from reference TRBV7-2 and TRBJ2-5, reads GAGVSQSPSNKVTEKGKDVELRCDPISGHTALYWYRQSLGQGLEFLIYFQGNSAPDKSGLPSDRFSAERTGGSVSTLTIQRTQQEDSAVYLCASSRKVLAPKETQYFGPGTRLLVL.

This chain links TRBV15 with TRBJ1-6; weak D call: TRBD1 (6 bases). The V end was cut by 0 bases, the J end by 6 bases, with 15 bases between. CDR1 is LNHNV and CDR2 is YYDKDF in the germline V gene (reference sequence). The CDR3 has 17 residues. The CDR3 bases are TGTGCCACCAGCAGAGAGCCCCAGGGGAGGAGTAATTCACCCCTCCACTTT. This sequence encodes CATSREPQGRSNSPLHF.

The chain employs TRBV6-1 and TRBJ2-7; D gene ambiguous. This CDR3 is built from 15 residues. Germline assignment: CDR1 MNHNS and CDR2 SASEGT. The V gene lost 6 bases and the J gene lost 2 bases, with 17 bases spanning the gap. The CDR3 sequence: CASSTESALTYEQYF. In DNA, the CDR3 is TGTGCCAGCAGCACCGAAAGTGCGCTAACCTACGAGCAGTACTTC.

This chain's CDR3 is CASSHGSMGENQPQHF. The CDR3, as DNA: TGCGCCAGCAGCCATGGCTCAATGGGGGAAAATCAGCCCCAGCATTTT. This chain uses TRBV4-1 with TRBJ1-5; maybe TRBD1 (5 bases). This CDR3 has 16 amino acids. V lost 3 bases, J lost 4 bases, and 16 bases lay in between. Germline V lookup: CDR1 MGHRA, CDR2 YSYEKL.

This clone was seen only a few times. The chain links TRBV30 to TRBJ2-1, with D perhaps matching TRBD2 (5 bases). The V gene's germline CDR1 is GTSNPN and CDR2 SVGIG (reference sequence). This CDR3 is 13 amino acids long. Between the trimmed V and J ends, which lost 2 bases and 4 bases, there was a span of 9 bases. CDR3 region: CAWSPRRYNEQFF. The CDR3 nucleotides are TGTGCCTGGAGTCCCAGGAGGTACAATGAGCAGTTCTTC. Complete variable domain (other parts from reference TRBV30 and TRBJ2-1): SQTIHQWPATLVQPVGSPLSLECTVEGTSNPNLYWYRQAAGRGLQLLFYSVGIGQISSEVPQNLSASRPQDRQFILSSKKLLLSDSGFYLCAWSPRRYNEQFFGPGTRLTVL.

This clone has only one observation. The chain carries TRBV11-2 and TRBJ1-1, with TRBD1 as a possible D gene (5 bases). V shed 3 bases and J shed 1 base, with 18 bases lying between them. The CDR3 has 17 amino acids. Germline CDR1 reads SGHAT; CDR2 reads FQNNGV. The chain's CDR3 is CASSFSPGRGANTEAFF. The CDR3 DNA reads TGTGCCAGCAGCTTTTCACCGGGACGAGGGGCGAACACTGAAGCTTTCTTT.

The rearrangement joins TRBV28 to TRBJ1-5; 7 nucleotides agree with TRBD1. The germline V gene encodes CDR1 MDHEN and CDR2 SYDVKM. The CDR3 runs 13 residues. With 9 bases clipped from V and 3 bases from J, the junction kept 5 bases outside the gene matches. The DNA for the CDR3 is TGTGCCAGTGACAGGGAAACCAATCAGCCCCAGCATTTT. Encoded protein: CASDRETNQPQHF.

The count of this clone is one. This chain links TRBV18 with TRBJ1-1; 10 bases align to TRBD1. This CDR3 region has 18 residues. J gave up 4 bases and V 1 base, and 12 bases lay outside the gene matches. Germline CDR1 KGHSH, CDR2 LQKENI. The CDR3 nucleotides read TGTGCCAGCTCACCACGGATTTTGACAGGGGGCGCCGGCACTGAAGCTTTCTTT. Protein sequence: CASSPRILTGGAGTEAFF.

This clone showed up just once. The chain uses TRBV7-2 and TRBJ2-3; 7 bases match TRBD2. The CDR3 totals 15 residues. V lost 1 base to trimming and J lost 6 bases; unmatched junction nucleotides: 7. Germline loops: CDR1 SGHTA, CDR2 FQGNSA. For the CDR3, the DNA is TGTGCCAGCAGCTTAGGGTTACTAGCGCTTGATACGCAGTATTTT. Its protein is CASSLGLLALDTQYF.

By share, this clone counts as medium-sized. V usage is TRBV5-1 and J usage is TRBJ1-4, with D hard to call. Germline CDR1 and CDR2: SGHRS and YFSETQ. Trimming pared 4 bases from V and 8 bases from J, leaving 12 bases between. The length of the CDR3 is 13 residues. CDR3 nucleotide sequence: TGCGCCAGCAGCATGACGGCCCGGGAAAAACTGTTTTTT. Its protein is CASSMTAREKLFF.

The genes are TRBV7-2 and TRBJ1-1, with D hard to call. The CDR3 is 12 residues long. The V gene lost 4 bases and the J gene lost 5 bases, with 8 bases spanning the gap. In germline, CDR1 is SGHTA, CDR2 FQGNSA. This CDR3 reads CASSSTRTEAFF. The CDR3 DNA reads TGTGCCAGCAGCTCGACACGGACTGAAGCTTTCTTT.

V gene TRBV6-6 combines with J gene TRBJ1-1; D is uncertain. The germline V gene has CDR1 MNHNY and CDR2 SVGAGI (reference sequence). The germline V and J ends were trimmed by 0 bases and 6 bases, with 11 bases remaining between them. The CDR3 length is 14 residues. Written as DNA, the CDR3 is TGTGCCAGCAGTTACTCGCTGGTGACCGCTGAAGCTTTCTTT. Translation: CASSYSLVTAEAFF.

This chain joins TRBV27 and TRBJ2-7; tentatively, D is TRBD1 or TRBD2 (5 bases each). CDR1 is MNHEY and CDR2 is SMNVEV in the germline V gene (reference sequence). Trimming pared 5 bases from V and 4 bases from J, leaving 18 bases between. The length of the CDR3 is 15 residues. The chain's CDR3 is CASSNTPGTRYEQYF. The CDR3 DNA follows: TGTGCCAGCAGTAACACCCCTGGGACCCGATACGAGCAGTACTTC.